These T cell receptor beta chains were read from a single sample in a study of T cell responses to AZD1222 COVID-19 vaccine. Libraries were prepared by immunoSEQ multiplex PCR; TCRdb keeps only in-frame clonotypes and omits some of them. Counted here are about 120,000 clones, approximately 90% occurring once; the ten biggest clones make up 1.6%. The specimen comprised peripheral blood, sampled 28 days after the second AZD1222 dose. The source is an adult who received the AZD1222 COVID-19 vaccine. The CDR3 runs from the conserved cysteine through the conserved F or W. D genes are given only for firm matches.

j_call d_call v_call cdr3_aa cdr3_nt
TRBJ2-3 TRBD1 TRBV19 CASSNRGPDADTQYF TGTGCCAGTAGTAACAGGGGGCCGGATGCGGATACGCAGTATTTT
TRBJ2-2 - TRBV7-3 CASSLLQNTGELFF TGTGCCAGCAGCTTATTACAGAACACCGGGGAGCTGTTTTTT
TRBJ2-2 - TRBV7-8 CASSRDRTGELFF TGTGCCAGCAGCCGGGATCGGACCGGGGAGCTGTTTTTT
TRBJ1-1 TRBD1 TRBV14 CASRGQGSEAFF TGTGCCAGCAGAGGACAGGGGAGTGAAGCTTTCTTT
TRBJ2-4 - TRBV4-1 CASSQDNGLQGAKNIQYF TGCGCCAGCAGCCAAGATAATGGGTTGCAGGGGGCCAAAAACATTCAGTACTTC
TRBJ2-5 TRBD2 TRBV6-2/TRBV6-3 CASSYFPQRLAGAVETQYF TGTGCCAGCAGTTACTTCCCCCAAAGACTAGCGGGAGCGGTGGAGACCCAGTACTTC
TRBJ2-7 - TRBV27 CASSPSMGESSYEQYF TGTGCCAGCAGTCCCTCTATGGGGGAGTCATCCTACGAGCAGTACTTC
TRBJ1-6 - TRBV27 CASSSSSSPLHF TGTGCCAGCAGTTCCTCGTCCTCACCCCTCCACTTT
TRBJ1-1 - TRBV7-3 CASSLTPIPPGVEAFF TGTGCCAGCAGCTTAACGCCAATACCCCCGGGGGTTGAAGCTTTCTTT
TRBJ2-2 - TRBV6-1 CASSESILAQNTGELFF TGTGCCAGCAGTGAAAGTATTCTGGCACAGAACACCGGGGAGCTGTTTTTT
TRBJ1-1 - TRBV12-3/TRBV12-4 CASSLAGSPEAFF TGTGCCAGCAGTTTGGCAGGTTCCCCTGAAGCTTTCTTT
TRBJ1-1 - TRBV11-2 CASSPLRGAEAFF TGTGCCAGCAGTCCACTGCGGGGAGCTGAAGCTTTCTTT
TRBJ1-2 - TRBV4-1 CASSQDLEYGYTF TGCGCCAGCAGCCAAGATTTAGAGTATGGCTACACCTTC